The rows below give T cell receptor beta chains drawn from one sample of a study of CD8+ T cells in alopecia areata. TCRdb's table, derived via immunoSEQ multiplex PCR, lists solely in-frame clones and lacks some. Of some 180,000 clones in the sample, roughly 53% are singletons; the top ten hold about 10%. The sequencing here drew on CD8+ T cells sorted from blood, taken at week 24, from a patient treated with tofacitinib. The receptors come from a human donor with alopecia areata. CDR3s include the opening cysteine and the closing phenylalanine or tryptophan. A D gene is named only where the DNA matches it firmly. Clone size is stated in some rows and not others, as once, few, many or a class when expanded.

cdr3_aa: CASSLVSGTHGYTF
cdr3_nt: TGTGCCAGCAGCTTAGTCTCCGGGACGCATGGCTACACCTTC
j_call: TRBJ1-2
v_call: TRBV7-9
clone_size: few
d_call: NA

cdr3_aa: CASSYERDRYF
cdr3_nt: TGTGCCAGCAGCTATGAAAGGGACCGGTACTTC
j_call: TRBJ2-7
v_call: TRBV11-2
clone_size: NA
d_call: NA

cdr3_aa: CASSISSYGYTF
cdr3_nt: TGTGCCAGTAGTATATCCAGCTATGGCTACACCTTC
j_call: TRBJ1-2
v_call: TRBV19
clone_size: once
d_call: NA

cdr3_aa: CASSFGRYEQYF
cdr3_nt: TGTGCCAGCAGCTTCGGACGATACGAGCAGTACTTC
j_call: TRBJ2-7
v_call: TRBV5-7
clone_size: NA
d_call: NA

cdr3_aa: CSARTGTEAFF
cdr3_nt: TGCAGTGCTAGGACCGGTACTGAAGCTTTCTTT
j_call: TRBJ1-1
v_call: TRBV20-1
clone_size: NA
d_call: NA

cdr3_aa: CAYKRDTQYF
cdr3_nt: TGTGCCTACAAGAGAGATACGCAGTATTTT
j_call: TRBJ2-3
v_call: TRBV30
clone_size: NA
d_call: NA

cdr3_aa: CASSIRTGNQPQHF
cdr3_nt: TGTGCCAGTAGTATAAGGACAGGGAATCAGCCCCAGCATTTT
j_call: TRBJ1-5
v_call: TRBV19
clone_size: NA
d_call: TRBD1

cdr3_aa: CASSLLASGGAQETQYF
cdr3_nt: TGTGCCAGCAGTTTGTTGGCTAGCGGGGGGGCCCAAGAGACCCAGTACTTC
j_call: TRBJ2-5
v_call: TRBV27
clone_size: few
d_call: TRBD2

cdr3_aa: CASSPHPSNEQYF
cdr3_nt: TGTGCCAGCAGCCCCCACCCCTCCAACGAGCAGTACTTC
j_call: TRBJ2-7
v_call: TRBV11-2
clone_size: few
d_call: NA

cdr3_aa: CASSFGTSGTYEQYF
cdr3_nt: TGTGCCAGCAGCTTCGGGACTAGCGGCACCTACGAGCAGTACTTC
j_call: TRBJ2-7
v_call: TRBV7-6
clone_size: few
d_call: TRBD2

cdr3_aa: CASRGNEQFF
cdr3_nt: TGTGCCAGCAGGGGAAATGAGCAGTTCTTC
j_call: TRBJ2-1
v_call: TRBV28
clone_size: NA
d_call: NA

cdr3_aa: CASRGTPNSNQPQHF
cdr3_nt: TGCGCCAGCCGGGGAACTCCAAATAGCAATCAGCCCCAGCATTTT
j_call: TRBJ1-5
v_call: TRBV5-1
clone_size: NA
d_call: NA

cdr3_aa: CASSPMVAGGNYNEQFF
cdr3_nt: TGTGCCAGCTCACCAATGGTAGCGGGGGGTAACTACAATGAGCAGTTCTTC
j_call: TRBJ2-1
v_call: TRBV18
clone_size: NA
d_call: TRBD2

cdr3_aa: CASSPRQDYLLEAFF
cdr3_nt: TGCGCCAGCAGCCCCAGACAGGACTACCTTCTTGAAGCTTTCTTT
j_call: TRBJ1-1
v_call: TRBV4-1
clone_size: NA
d_call: NA

cdr3_aa: CASSLALATEGYTF
cdr3_nt: TGTGCCAGCAGCTTAGCGCTGGCGACGGAGGGCTACACCTTC
j_call: TRBJ1-2
v_call: TRBV7-9
clone_size: few
d_call: NA

cdr3_aa: CASSSGSGANVLTF
cdr3_nt: TGTGCCAGCAGTTCCGGGTCTGGGGCCAACGTCCTGACTTTC
j_call: TRBJ2-6
v_call: TRBV6-5
clone_size: NA
d_call: NA

cdr3_aa: CASSLNRGGHGYTF
cdr3_nt: TGTGCCAGCAGCTTAAACCGAGGGGGCCATGGCTACACCTTC
j_call: TRBJ1-2
v_call: TRBV13
clone_size: once
d_call: TRBD1

cdr3_aa: CSGQGGTGELFF
cdr3_nt: TGCAGCGGACAGGGTGGGACCGGGGAGCTGTTTTTT
j_call: TRBJ2-2
v_call: TRBV29-1
clone_size: few
d_call: TRBD1

cdr3_aa: CASTGVTEAFF
cdr3_nt: TGTGCCAGTACAGGGGTAACTGAAGCTTTCTTT
j_call: TRBJ1-1
v_call: TRBV6-5
clone_size: once
d_call: TRBD1

cdr3_aa: CASSLVTPPDEQYF
cdr3_nt: TGCGCCAGCAGCTTGGTAACACCCCCTGACGAGCAGTACTTC
j_call: TRBJ2-7
v_call: TRBV5-1
clone_size: once
d_call: NA

cdr3_aa: CASSVSFRGTGELFF
cdr3_nt: TGTGCCAGCAGCGTTAGCTTCCGGGGCACCGGGGAGCTGTTTTTT
j_call: TRBJ2-2
v_call: TRBV19
clone_size: NA
d_call: NA

cdr3_aa: CAWSAGLAGTYEQYF
cdr3_nt: TGTGCCTGGAGCGCTGGACTAGCGGGGACCTACGAGCAGTACTTC
j_call: TRBJ2-7
v_call: TRBV30
clone_size: NA
d_call: TRBD2

cdr3_aa: CSVEAGDGYTF
cdr3_nt: TGCAGCGTTGAAGCGGGAGATGGCTACACCTTC
j_call: TRBJ1-2
v_call: TRBV29-1
clone_size: NA
d_call: NA

cdr3_aa: CASSSPEIGSGYTF
cdr3_nt: TGTGCCAGCAGCTCCCCAGAAATAGGGTCTGGCTACACCTTC
j_call: TRBJ1-2
v_call: TRBV7-9
clone_size: once
d_call: NA

cdr3_aa: CASSEDPGYEQYF
cdr3_nt: TGTGCCAGCAGCGAGGACCCTGGCTACGAGCAGTACTTC
j_call: TRBJ2-7
v_call: TRBV7-6
clone_size: NA
d_call: NA

cdr3_aa: CASSLELEATHTQYF
cdr3_nt: TGTGCCAGCAGCTTAGAGTTGGAGGCGACTCATACGCAGTATTTT
j_call: TRBJ2-3
v_call: TRBV7-6
clone_size: NA
d_call: NA

cdr3_aa: CAIKDSTGEGYTF
cdr3_nt: TGTGCCATAAAAGACTCGACAGGGGAAGGCTACACCTTC
j_call: TRBJ1-2
v_call: TRBV10-3
clone_size: NA
d_call: TRBD1